Below, 25 T cell receptor beta chains from the same sample are listed, as sequenced in a study of cytotoxic CD8 clonotypes in ibrutinib-treated CLL. Clones were read by immunoSEQ multiplex PCR, and TCRdb kept only the in-frame ones, dropping some. This sample has around 140,000 clones, with 77% found just once. The sequences come from PBMCs, collected after 12 months of ibrutinib treatment. Receptors were obtained from a human donor with chronic lymphocytic leukemia.

The chain combines TRBV11-3 with TRBJ2-7; D is perhaps TRBD1 (6 bases). V was cut by 4 bases and J by 4 bases, with 11 bases left in between. CDR3 length: 13 amino acids. CDR1 and CDR2 (germline): SGHNT, YENEEA. The CDR3 here is CASSYPGQYEQYF. DNA for the CDR3: TGTGCCAGCAGCTACCCCGGACAGTACGAGCAGTACTTC.

CDR3 protein: CASSKAGNGYEQYF. The CDR3 DNA reads TGTGCCAGCAGTAAAGCCGGGAACGGCTACGAGCAGTACTTC. V usage is TRBV6-5 and J usage is TRBJ2-7; TRBD2 is a possible D gene (5 bases). This CDR3 is 14 amino acids long. The germline V and J ends were trimmed by 5 bases and 3 bases, with 14 bases remaining between them. Germline CDR1 MNHEY, CDR2 SVGAGI.

This sequence joins TRBV5-1 and TRBJ1-1; D is uncertain. Trimming removed 6 bases at V and 6 bases at J, with 18 bases between. Per germline, CDR1 SGHRS and CDR2 YFSETQ. This CDR3 has 14 amino acids. In DNA, the CDR3 is TGCGCCAGCAACAATGGAGCGGGGTTCGCTGAAGCTTTCTTT. Protein: CASNNGAGFAEAFF.

The CDR3 reads CASSLDTSTDTQYF. In DNA, the CDR3 is TGTGCCAGCAGCTTAGATACTAGCACAGATACGCAGTATTTT. The chain couples TRBV7-2 to TRBJ2-3; D call uncertain. V shed 1 base and J shed 0 bases, with 5 bases lying between them. The germline V gene has CDR1 SGHTA and CDR2 FQGNSA. CDR3 size: 14 residues.

This clone is a singleton in its sample. V is TRBV7-9 and J is TRBJ2-3; 7 positions match TRBD2. Germline V CDR1 and CDR2: SEHNR, FQNEAQ (reference sequence). Trimming took 5 bases from V and 6 from J; bases not matched to a gene: 8. CDR3 length equals 14 residues. CDR3 nucleotides: TGTGCCAGCAGCCTAACCGCGGGAGCCGATACGCAGTATTTT. Translation: CASSLTAGADTQYF. The full variable domain, rest sourced from reference TRBV7-9 and TRBJ2-3, is DTGVSQNPRHKITKRGQNVTFRCDPISEHNRLYWYRQTLGQGPEFLTYFQNEAQLEKSRLLSDRFSAERPKGSFSTLEIQRTEQGDSAMYLCASSLTAGADTQYFGPGTRLTVL.

The chain joins TRBV27 to TRBJ2-1, with D unresolved. The ends were cut back, 0 bases at V and 1 base at J, with 13 bases in the middle. CDR3 size: 17 residues. CDR1 is MNHEY and CDR2 is SMNVEV in the germline V gene (reference sequence). The CDR3 loop reads CASSLSRIGTSYNEQFF. The CDR3 DNA follows: TGTGCCAGCAGTTTATCCCGGATAGGTACGTCCTACAATGAGCAGTTCTTC.

The V and J genes are TRBV28 and TRBJ1-5, with D possibly matching TRBD1 (6 bases). CDR3 length: 15 amino acids. The V end was cut by 3 bases, the J end by 6 bases, with 15 bases between. Germline loops: CDR1 MDHEN, CDR2 SYDVKM. DNA for the CDR3: TGTGCCAGCAGTTTCACTTCTACAGGGACTCAGCCCCAGCATTTT. Its protein is CASSFTSTGTQPQHF.

J is TRBJ2-7 and V is TRBV11-3; TRBD1 is a possible D gene (6 bases). Between the trimmed V and J ends, which lost 5 bases and 0 bases, there was a span of 17 bases. Per germline, CDR1 SGHNT and CDR2 YENEEA. The length of the CDR3 is 16 residues. The CDR3 coding sequence is TGTGCCAGCAGCCTCCCCGGACAGCGGACCTCCTACGAGCAGTACTTC. It is translated as CASSLPGQRTSYEQYF.

V usage is TRBV6-5 and J usage is TRBJ2-1; 8 bases line up with TRBD1. This CDR3 has 14 residues. Germline CDR1 is MNHEY and CDR2 is SVGAGI. V was pared by 6 bases and J by 5 bases, with 6 bases of the junction left unmatched. CDR3 DNA: TGTGCCAGCAGATCGACAGGGGCCCACAATGAGCAGTTCTTC. Amino acid sequence: CASRSTGAHNEQFF.

The J gene is TRBJ1-6, the V gene TRBV2; D is unclear. Germline values: CDR1 SNHLY, CDR2 FYNNEI. The CDR3 is 15 amino acids. Trimming stripped 3 bases from V and 7 bases from J, with 13 bases between. The CDR3 nucleotides are TGTGCCAGCAGTGAGAACGAGACACCAAATTCACCCCTCCACTTT. Translating it yields CASSENETPNSPLHF.

This clone was detected only once. CDR3 sequence reads: CAWSVSIGSDEQFF. The CDR3 DNA reads TGTGCCTGGAGTGTAAGTATAGGGAGCGATGAGCAGTTCTTC. The rearrangement links TRBV30 to TRBJ2-1; D might be TRBD2 (5 bases). The germline V gene encodes CDR1 GTSNPN and CDR2 SVGIG (reference sequence). The CDR3 is made up of 14 amino acids. V dropped 0 bases and J dropped 8 bases, with 14 bases sitting between them.

This clone has a single count. J is TRBJ2-7 and V is TRBV28; D gene uncertain. The germline CDR1 and CDR2 sequences are MDHEN and SYDVKM. V gave up 5 bases and J gave up 3 bases, with 5 bases separating them. The CDR3 totals 11 residues. The CDR3 region is CASSIFYEQYF. The CDR3 DNA follows: TGTGCCAGCAGTATTTTCTACGAGCAGTACTTC.

In nucleotides, the CDR3 is TGTGCCGCAAAGACAGGGTCCGGGGAGCTGTTTTTT. This sequence encodes CAAKTGSGELFF. V gene TRBV28 combines with J gene TRBJ2-2, with 7 bases identical to TRBD1. The CDR3 consists of 12 residues. V shed 11 bases and J 6 bases; nucleotides not matched to a gene: 6. Germline V lookup: CDR1 MDHEN, CDR2 SYDVKM. The full variable domain, with the rest looked up from reference TRBV28 and TRBJ2-2, is DVKVTQSSRYLVKRTGEKVFLECVQDMDHENMFWYRQDPGLGLRLIYFSYDVKMKEKGDIPEGYSVSREKKERFSLILESASTNQTSMYLCAAKTGSGELFFGEGSRLTVL.

This rearrangement joins TRBV5-6 to TRBJ1-4; 9 nucleotides line up with TRBD1. The CDR3 has 16 amino acids. Germline CDR1 reads SGHDT; CDR2 reads YYEEEE. Unmatched junction bases numbered 8, after V lost 1 base and J lost 7 bases. CDR3 sequence: CASSLSPGTGFEKLFF. The CDR3 DNA reads TGTGCCAGCAGCTTGAGCCCCGGGACAGGGTTTGAAAAACTGTTTTTT.

This clone occurred a few times. This chain joins TRBV28 and TRBJ1-1; D gene ambiguous. Deletions cut 1 base from V and 1 base from J, with 4 bases between. This CDR3 spans 13 amino acids. The germline gives CDR1 MDHEN, CDR2 SYDVKM. CDR3 coding DNA: TGTGCCAGCAGTTTATTCGGGAACACTGAAGCTTTCTTT. Protein product: CASSLFGNTEAFF.

The V gene is TRBV13, the J gene TRBJ2-7; 16 bases align to TRBD2. CDR1 is PRHDT, CDR2 FYEKMQ, per germline (reference sequence). The CDR3 is 16 residues long. The junction had 9 bases not matched to a gene; V was cut back by 9 bases and J by 4 bases. CDR3 DNA sequence: TGTGCCAGTTCCGGGACTAGCGGGAGGGCCCGGTACGAGCAGTACTTC. Protein sequence: CASSGTSGRARYEQYF.

The chain recombines TRBV11-3 with TRBJ2-3; the D gene could be TRBD1 or TRBD2 (5 bases each). Germline V CDR1 and CDR2: SGHNT, YENEEA. The V and J ends lost 5 bases and 1 base respectively, with 16 bases between them. The CDR3 extends over 16 amino acids. The CDR3 sequence is CASSQRGQAGTDTQYF. CDR3 nucleotides: TGTGCCAGCAGCCAGAGGGGTCAGGCGGGCACAGATACGCAGTATTTT. The full variable domain, in which reference TRBV11-3 and TRBJ2-3 provide the parts outside the CDR3, is EAGVVQSPRYKIIEKKQPVAFWCNPISGHNTLYWYLQNLGQGPELLIRYENEEAVDDSQLPKDRFSAERLKGVDSTLKIQPAELGDSAVYLCASSQRGQAGTDTQYFGPGTRLTVL.

The rearrangement uses TRBV5-5 and TRBJ2-1; 8 nucleotides agree with TRBD2. Trimming removed 4 bases from V and 6 bases from J; junction bases left unmatched: 12. Germline lookup yields CDR1 SGHKS and CDR2 YYEKEE (reference sequence). The CDR3 has 16 residues. The CDR3 DNA reads TGTGCCAGCAGCCCACGGAGGGGCGGGGGGCTCAATGAGCAGTTCTTC. Amino acids: CASSPRRGGGLNEQFF.

The chain joins TRBV7-3 to TRBJ2-2; no reliable D call. The CDR3 totals 14 residues. V was pared by 5 bases and J by 7 bases, with 14 bases between. Germline loops: CDR1 SGHTA, CDR2 FQGTGA. The CDR3 spells CASSPWAAGGELFF. The CDR3 nucleotides read TGTGCCAGCAGCCCCTGGGCAGCCGGCGGGGAGCTGTTTTTT.

V usage is TRBV28 and J usage is TRBJ2-5, with 8 nucleotides matching TRBD2. Germline CDR1 MDHEN, CDR2 SYDVKM. V lost 5 bases to trimming and J lost 6 bases; unmatched junction nucleotides: 5. This CDR3 is built from 13 residues. The CDR3 sequence is CASSLGGEKTQYF. The CDR3 DNA follows: TGTGCCAGCAGTCTCGGGGGGGAGAAGACCCAGTACTTC. Variable domain in full (rest from reference TRBV28 and TRBJ2-5): DVKVTQSSRYLVKRTGEKVFLECVQDMDHENMFWYRQDPGLGLRLIYFSYDVKMKEKGDIPEGYSVSREKKERFSLILESASTNQTSMYLCASSLGGEKTQYFGPGTRLLVL.

The chain combines TRBV29-1 with TRBJ2-3; TRBD2 matches at 7 bases. Germline assignment: CDR1 SQVTM and CDR2 ANQGSEA. V lost 1 base to trimming and J lost 10 bases; unmatched junction nucleotides: 8. This CDR3 is built from 13 residues. The CDR3 nucleotides read TGCAGCGTTGAAGTGAGCGGGGTCGGTGCGCAGTATTTT. This codes for CSVEVSGVGAQYF.

J is TRBJ2-7 and V is TRBV27; no reliable D call. The V end was cut by 3 bases, the J end by 0 bases, with 9 bases between. The germline gives CDR1 MNHEY, CDR2 SMNVEV (reference sequence). The CDR3 is made up of 14 amino acids. CDR3 bases: TGTGCCAGCAGTTTCTCTTCTAGCTCCTACGAGCAGTACTTC. Its protein product is CASSFSSSSYEQYF.

The chain employs TRBV7-3 and TRBJ1-3; D is undetermined. Trimming cost V 0 bases and J 0 bases, with 3 bases left between them. Germline V lookup: CDR1 SGHTA, CDR2 FQGTGA. The CDR3 totals 14 residues. CDR3 coding DNA: TGTGCCAGCAGCTTAACGGGCTCTGGAAACACCATATATTTT. The encoded protein is CASSLTGSGNTIYF.

This chain connects TRBV18 to TRBJ2-1; the match to TRBD2 covers 9 bases. This CDR3 spans 17 amino acids. Losses at the gene ends were 3 bases for V and 0 bases for J; bases not matched to a gene: 6. Germline V gene data show CDR1 as KGHSH and CDR2 as LQKENI. This CDR3 is CASSPISGRSSYNEQFF. CDR3 nucleotides: TGTGCCAGCTCACCGATAAGCGGGAGGAGCTCCTACAATGAGCAGTTCTTC.

V usage is TRBV18 and J usage is TRBJ2-3; D perhaps matches TRBD1 (6 bases). V lost 9 bases to trimming and J lost 1 base, with 14 bases between them. CDR1 is KGHSH and CDR2 is LQKENI in the germline V gene. The CDR3 spans 14 residues. CDR3 DNA sequence: TGTGCCAGTAAGGGGGTCCTAGGCACAGATACGCAGTATTTT. Translating gives CASKGVLGTDTQYF.